The present T cell receptor (beta chain) was sequenced within a study of T cell responses to AZD1222 COVID-19 vaccine. Trimming took 2 bases from V and 6 from J, leaving 8 bases between them. The CDR3 is 12 amino acids. Sequenced by immunoSEQ multiplex PCR; TCRdb stores in-frame clones only, minus some. The sample has 120,000 to 150,000 clones, 70% to 90% seen once. The TCR sequence derives from an adult who received the AZD1222 COVID-19 vaccine. The chain carries TRBV12-3 or TRBV12-4 and TRBJ2-7, with D hard to call. The sample in question was peripheral blood, obtained 28 days after the second AZD1222 dose. CDR3 nucleotides: TGTGCCAGCAGTTTATCCCTTCTCGAGCAGTACTTC. Protein sequence: CASSLSLLEQYF.